This TCR beta chain appears in the sequencing data of a study of cytomegalovirus exposure and HLA in healthy donors. The PCR was carried out with 60 Vbeta primers and 13 Jbeta primers. Using immunoSEQ multiplex PCR, the repertoire was profiled, and TCRdb retains in-frame clones only, with some absent. The sample holds around 150,000 clones; approximately 79% are singletons and the top ten take more than 12%. This clone was recorded once. The antigen is unknown. CDR1 is MDHEN, CDR2 SYDVKM, per germline. The trim removed 1 base at V and 4 bases at J, leaving 4 bases unmatched. The CDR3 totals 15 residues. General study results and limits: As confirmed in vitro, three CMV-associated chains were specific for CMV antigens. Per a later analysis, 15,000 to 20,000 TCR beta sequences showed association with HLA alleles at 0.05 false discovery rate. A cluster of highly shared sequence variants was likely a sequencing artifact.

As for the donors, each was a healthy bone marrow donor. The clonotype was recovered from a man in his forties or fifties in good health and CMV-seropositive. V and J are TRBV28 and TRBJ1-2, with 9 bases fitting TRBD1. The sample was PBMCs. The CDR3 reads CASSLSGQGGYGYTF. The CDR3 bases are TGTGCCAGCAGTTTATCGGGACAGGGCGGCTATGGCTACACCTTC.